The subject of this entry is one TCR beta chain. What it recognizes is unknown. The sample is drawn from a study of beta chain features in type 1 diabetes. The authors took one heparinised blood draw, averaging about 110 mL, from each donor. Cells sorted by CD45RO/CCR7/CD25/CD127/CD95/CD27 comprised CD4+ naive, central memory, regulatory and stem cell-like memory cells. V lost 1 base and J lost 7, with 5 bases in between. CDR3 length: 13 residues. Germline CDR1 reads MNHEY; CDR2 reads SMNVEV (reference sequence). General study points: Reduced insertions and increased deletions marked VDJ junctions in type 1 diabetes patients.

TCRB transcripts that were expressed got sequenced, as all of the isolated RNA had been reverse transcribed. Only in-frame clones appear in the TCRdb table, and some are missing; sequencing was by immunoSEQ multiplex PCR. The sample yields 200,000 to 250,000 clones, about 14% seen once. The chain couples TRBV27 to TRBJ1-6; D is ambiguous. This clonotype was obtained from a woman aged 35 to 49 in good health. The material sequenced was naive CD4+ T cells from blood. In DNA form, the CDR3 reads TGTGCCAGCAGTTTATGGGCCAATTCACCCCTCCACTTT. Its protein product is CASSLWANSPLHF.